Following are 26 T cell receptor beta chains from one sample sequenced in a study of blood T cell repertoires in COVID-19. The data were produced by immunoSEQ multiplex PCR, yet TCRdb's version contains in-frame clones alone and is incomplete. The sample records tens of thousands of clones, 80% to 90% being singletons. The sequenced sample consisted of peripheral blood. The receptors stem from a man aged 45-65 years with COVID-19, enrolled during active disease.

The V and J genes are TRBV19 and TRBJ2-7; 7 bases fit TRBD1. CDR3 length: 13 amino acids. Germline lookup yields CDR1 LNHDA and CDR2 SQIVND (reference sequence). Trimming took 5 bases from V and 3 from J; bases not matched to a gene: 4. The CDR3 spells CASSSRQGYEQYF. The DNA for the CDR3 is TGTGCCAGTAGTTCTAGACAGGGCTACGAGCAGTACTTC.

The rearrangement joins TRBV30 to TRBJ2-7, with D possibly TRBD1 on 7 matching bases. Trimming cost V 1 base and J 4 bases, with 14 bases left between them. Germline V gene data show CDR1 as GTSNPN and CDR2 as SVGIG (reference sequence). This CDR3 has 14 amino acids. The DNA of the CDR3 is TGTGCCTGGAGTGGGAGGGGGCGCGGGTACGAGCAGTACTTC. Translation: CAWSGRGRGYEQYF.

The rearrangement links TRBV7-2 to TRBJ1-1; D remains ambiguous. Trimming shortened V by 2 bases and J by 10 bases, and 20 bases separated the two germline ends. CDR1 is SGHTA, CDR2 FQGNSA, per germline. The CDR3 sequence is 15 residues long. The CDR3 spells CASSLLPGRTLGAFF. As DNA, the CDR3 is TGTGCCAGCAGCTTATTGCCAGGTAGAACACTGGGAGCTTTCTTT.

This rearrangement joins TRBV11-3 to TRBJ1-6; a weak D match, TRBD1 (6 bases). In germline, CDR1 is SGHNT, CDR2 YENEEA. This CDR3 has 14 residues. Trimming took off 5 bases at V and 10 bases at J, with 15 bases between the two ends. CDR3 DNA sequence: TGTGCCAGCAGCCCCAGGGGCGCCCGGTCACCCCTCCACTTT. This codes for CASSPRGARSPLHF.

This chain links TRBV5-1 with TRBJ2-7, with D tentatively TRBD1 (6 bases). CDR1 and CDR2 from the germline V gene are SGHRS and YFSETQ. The CDR3 covers 14 residues. V lost 2 bases and J 2 bases, leaving 11 bases between the germline ends. CDR3 sequence reads: CASSFPDSTYEQYF. Written as DNA, the CDR3 is TGCGCCAGCAGCTTCCCGGACAGTACCTACGAGCAGTACTTC.

The chain couples TRBV25-1 to TRBJ2-3, with D perhaps TRBD1 (6 bases). Germline V gene sequence: CDR1 MGHDK, CDR2 SYGVNS. The CDR3 consists of 13 residues. Trimming shortened V by 2 bases and J by 4 bases, and 7 bases separated the two germline ends. The CDR3: CASSEQGSDTQYF. The CDR3 bases are TGTGCCAGCAGTGAACAGGGGTCAGATACGCAGTATTTT. The full variable domain, with the rest looked up from reference TRBV25-1 and TRBJ2-3, is EADIYQTPRYLVIGTGKKITLECSQTMGHDKMYWYQQDPGMELHLIHYSYGVNSTEKGDLSSESTVSRIRTEHFPLTLESARPSHTSQYLCASSEQGSDTQYFGPGTRLTVL.

The rearrangement joins TRBV5-1 to TRBJ2-5; D perhaps matches TRBD1 (6 bases). Germline assignment: CDR1 SGHRS and CDR2 YFSETQ. The CDR3 extends over 13 amino acids. V shed 6 bases and J shed 1 base, with 10 bases lying between them. CDR3 coding DNA: TGCGCCAGCACCAAGGACAGCCAAGAGACCCAGTACTTC. This gives the protein CASTKDSQETQYF.

This sequence joins TRBV27 and TRBJ2-3, with TRBD2 identical over 7 bases. Losses at the gene ends were 5 bases for V and 6 bases for J; bases not matched to a gene: 14. The CDR3 sequence is 16 residues long. Germline lookup yields CDR1 MNHEY and CDR2 SMNVEV (reference sequence). Here the CDR3 DNA reads TGTGCCAGCAGTACCTCACGGGGGGTCCCACGGGATACGCAGTATTTT. Residues: CASSTSRGVPRDTQYF.

V usage is TRBV5-6 and J usage is TRBJ2-1, with TRBD2 matching over 9 bases. The CDR3 consists of 14 residues. V dropped 3 bases and J dropped 9; count of bases not matched to a gene: 7. Germline V gene sequence: CDR1 SGHDT, CDR2 YYEEEE. The CDR3 region has the DNA TGTGCCAGCAGCTCGGCGGGGGGGATCGGTGAGCAGTTCTTC. It is translated as CASSSAGGIGEQFF.

The chain combines TRBV4-2 with TRBJ2-1; 13 bases align to TRBD2. This CDR3 comprises 16 residues. The V gene end was trimmed by 0 bases and the J gene end by 8 bases; junction bases not matched to a gene: 4. CDR1 and CDR2 (germline): LGHNA, YNFKEQ. Written as DNA, the CDR3 is TGTGCCAGCAGCCAAGAAACTAGCGGGGGGGTAGATGAGCAGTTCTTC. Amino acids: CASSQETSGGVDEQFF.

The rearrangement joins TRBV24-1 to TRBJ1-5; 7 bases agree with TRBD1. V shed 4 bases and J 2 bases; nucleotides not matched to a gene: 4. The CDR3 extends over 15 amino acids. Germline V gives CDR1 KGHDR, CDR2 SFDVKD. The CDR3 region is CATSDRTGGNQPQHF. The CDR3 nucleotides read TGTGCCACCAGTGACCGCACAGGGGGCAATCAGCCCCAGCATTTT.

This sequence joins TRBV5-1 and TRBJ2-3; 12 nucleotides agree with TRBD2. Unmatched junction bases numbered 12, after V lost 4 bases and J lost 6 bases. Germline CDR1 SGHRS, CDR2 YFSETQ. The CDR3 has 17 amino acids. CDR3 DNA: TGCGCCAGCAGCAAGTCGGCTAGCGGGGGGGCCGTCGATACGCAGTATTTT. This sequence encodes CASSKSASGGAVDTQYF.

This clone occurred once. V usage is TRBV2 and J usage is TRBJ2-5, with TRBD1 matching over 8 bases. CDR3 length: 15 amino acids. With 6 bases clipped from V and 7 bases from J, the junction kept 13 bases outside the gene matches. Germline V lookup: CDR1 SNHLY, CDR2 FYNNEI. The DNA for the CDR3 is TGTGCCAGCAGCGCCGGGACAGGCCCCAGGGGGACCCAGTACTTC. This encodes CASSAGTGPRGTQYF.

The chain has TRBV3-1 (or the pseudogene TRBV3-2) and TRBJ1-5, with 11 nucleotides matching TRBD1. Germline-derived CDR1 and CDR2 are LGHDT and YNNKEL (reference sequence). The CDR3 length is 16 residues. After removal of 5 bases from V and 3 bases from J, the junction contained 6 bases not matched to a gene. The DNA for the CDR3 is TGTGCCAGCAGCTCCGGGACAGGGGGTACCAATCAGCCCCAGCATTTT. Amino acids: CASSSGTGGTNQPQHF.

This clone was counted a single time. V usage is TRBV5-1 and J usage is TRBJ1-4; 10 bases align to TRBD1. The CDR3 extends over 13 amino acids. Germline V lookup: CDR1 SGHRS, CDR2 YFSETQ. After removal of 6 bases from V and 7 bases from J, the junction contained 3 bases not matched to a gene. The CDR3 region is CASIGQGGEKLFF. The CDR3 nucleotides are TGCGCCAGCATCGGACAGGGGGGTGAAAAACTGTTTTTT. Full variable domain (rest looked up from reference TRBV5-1 and TRBJ1-4): KAGVTQTPRYLIKTRGQQVTLSCSPISGHRSVSWYQQTPGQGLQFLFEYFSETQRNKGNFPGRFSGRQFSNSRSEMNVSTLELGDSALYLCASIGQGGEKLFFGSGTQLSVL.

The rearrangement uses TRBV25-1 and TRBJ2-5; D gene uncertain. Germline V CDR1 and CDR2: MGHDK, SYGVNS. This CDR3 spans 14 amino acids. Trimming removed 5 bases at V and 2 bases at J, with 12 bases between. This chain's CDR3 is CASSKRQEQETQYF. The CDR3 nucleotides are TGTGCCAGCAGTAAACGCCAGGAACAAGAGACCCAGTACTTC.

The chain couples TRBV4-2 to TRBJ1-4; possibly TRBD1 for D (5 bases). CDR3 length: 15 amino acids. Germline loops: CDR1 LGHNA, CDR2 YNFKEQ. V was cut by 0 bases and J by 6 bases, with 11 bases left in between. The CDR3 sequence: CASSQDNGGDEKLFF. The CDR3 DNA is TGTGCCAGCAGCCAAGATAACGGAGGGGATGAAAAACTGTTTTTT.

The V and J genes are TRBV5-4 and TRBJ1-1; D is undetermined. The germline V gene has CDR1 SGHNT and CDR2 YYREEE (reference sequence). CDR3 length equals 11 residues. Trimming took off 1 base at V and 4 bases at J, with 2 bases between the two ends. This CDR3 is CASSLRTEAFF. DNA of the CDR3: TGTGCCAGCAGCTTGCGCACTGAAGCTTTCTTT. The complete variable domain, with remaining parts taken from reference TRBV5-4 and TRBJ1-1, reads ETGVTQSPTHLIKTRGQQVTLRCSSQSGHNTVSWYQQALGQGPQFIFQYYREEENGRGNFPPRFSGLQFPNYSSELNVNALELDDSALYLCASSLRTEAFFGQGTRLTVV.

V usage is TRBV5-8 and J usage is TRBJ2-1, with 10 nucleotides matching TRBD2. This CDR3 contains 17 residues. V shed 4 bases, J shed 5 bases, and the junction held 12 bases outside the gene matches. CDR1 is SGHTS, CDR2 YDEGEE, per germline. This CDR3 is CASSRLIASGGDNEQFF. In DNA, the CDR3 is TGTGCCAGCAGCCGACTTATCGCTAGCGGGGGAGACAATGAGCAGTTCTTC.

This chain links TRBV24-1 with TRBJ2-7; 8 bases line up with TRBD2. Losses at the gene ends were 4 bases for V and 8 bases for J; bases not matched to a gene: 3. Germline CDR1 KGHDR, CDR2 SFDVKD. CDR3 length: 12 residues. The CDR3 coding sequence is TGTGCCACCAGTGAGTTAGCGGGGAAGCAGTACTTC. Translation gives CATSELAGKQYF.

The chain is built from TRBV25-1 and TRBJ2-5; D call uncertain. The CDR3 totals 13 residues. V gave up 4 bases and J gave up 4 bases, with 10 bases separating them. CDR1 MGHDK and CDR2 SYGVNS come from the germline V gene. CDR3: CASSVVYGETQYF. The CDR3 DNA follows: TGTGCCAGCAGTGTAGTCTATGGAGAGACCCAGTACTTC.

The gene calls are TRBV7-3 and TRBJ1-2; the D gene is possibly TRBD1 (5 bases). The CDR3 consists of 14 residues. Germline V gene lookup returns CDR1 SGHTA and CDR2 FQGTGA. The V and J ends lost 2 bases and 7 bases respectively, with 14 bases between them. Here the CDR3 reads CASSLAEGEGGYTF. CDR3 DNA sequence: TGTGCCAGCAGCTTAGCGGAAGGGGAGGGTGGCTACACCTTC.

The V and J genes are TRBV6-5 and TRBJ1-2; unclear D gene. V was pared by 2 bases and J by 4 bases, with 8 bases between. The CDR3 loop spans 13 amino acids. Germline V gives CDR1 MNHEY, CDR2 SVGAGI. The CDR3 reads CASSYIPVYGYTF. CDR3 nucleotide sequence: TGTGCCAGCAGTTACATACCGGTCTATGGCTACACCTTC.

This clone was detected once. The rearrangement links TRBV20-1 to TRBJ1-1, with unresolved D. This CDR3 spans 14 amino acids. The ends were cut back, 3 bases at V and 5 bases at J, with 16 bases in the middle. The germline gives CDR1 DFQATT, CDR2 SNEGSKA (reference sequence). In nucleotides, the CDR3 is TGCAGTGCTAGTTGGAGCCTGGAAGGAACTGAAGCTTTCTTT. Protein product: CSASWSLEGTEAFF.

The J gene is TRBJ2-5, the V gene TRBV19, with a tentative D call TRBD1 (6 bases). Germline V CDR1 and CDR2: LNHDA, SQIVND (reference sequence). V gave up 1 base and J gave up 3 bases, with 6 bases separating them. The CDR3 contains 13 residues. The CDR3 reads CASSIGTEETQYF. In DNA, the CDR3 is TGTGCCAGTAGTATAGGGACAGAAGAGACCCAGTACTTC.

The V and J genes are TRBV6-5 and TRBJ1-6; TRBD1 is a possible D gene (6 bases). This CDR3 is built from 15 residues. CDR1 MNHEY and CDR2 SVGAGI come from the germline V gene. The ends were cut back, 2 bases at V and 10 bases at J, with 15 bases in the middle. The CDR3 region is CASSYGTIRHSPLHF. The CDR3 coding sequence is TGTGCCAGCAGTTACGGGACAATACGGCACTCACCCCTCCACTTT.